The source of this TCR beta chain is a study of cytomegalovirus exposure and HLA in healthy donors. Study context: Of all 400 or so donors who were genotyped, around 79% belonged to the Caucasian-associated ancestry cluster. Study-wide points: The study carried out a later analysis of TCR beta sequences. It associated 16,951 of them with specific HLA alleles at a false discovery rate of 0.05.

PCR involved 60 Vbeta and 13 Jbeta primers. Data came from immunoSEQ multiplex PCR; TCRdb stores just in-frame clones and leaves some out. The data show around 220,000 clones, roughly 80% seen once. About this clone itself: Its antigen is unidentified.

Trimming cost V 5 bases and J 5 bases, with 12 bases left between them. CDR1 is SEHNR, CDR2 FQNEAQ, per germline (reference sequence). This CDR3 has 14 residues. Sequencing was done on a sample of PBMCs. This sequence originates from a man in his forties or fifties in good health and CMV-seronegative. The chain recombines TRBV7-9 with TRBJ1-4, with D maybe TRBD1 (5 bases). CDR3: CASSPRGSNEKLFF. The CDR3 DNA follows: TGTGCCAGCAGCCCTAGGGGCAGCAATGAAAAACTGTTTTTT.